Following are 12 T cell receptor beta chains from one sample sequenced in a study of T cells in Graves' hyperthyroidism and ophthalmopathy. Researchers took RNA transcripts and amplified the TCR beta CDR3 regions from them. HTBI primers were the set used in a first-round RT-PCR of the TCR CDR3. Each CDR3 protein is one row after TCRdb ran MiXCR on the multiplex PCR reads. The sample carries roughly 500,000 distinct CDR3 sequences, about 16% recorded once. The sample taken for sequencing was blood. The receptor source for this set is a woman aged 25 to 39 with Graves' ophthalmopathy.

This clonotype occurred many times. The genes are TRBV12-3 or TRBV12-4 and TRBJ1-1; D might be TRBD1 (6 bases). The CDR3 contains 15 residues. Trimming removed 5 bases at V and 6 bases at J, with 19 bases between. Here the CDR3 DNA reads TGTGCCAGCAGTCCCCTGAGGGGGGGTGGGCCTGAAGCTTTCTTT. This gives the protein CASSPLRGGGPEAFF.

This rearrangement joins TRBV5-4 to TRBJ2-1, with D tentatively TRBD1 or TRBD2 (6 bases each). V lost 3 bases and J lost 7, with 14 bases in between. Per germline, CDR1 SGHNT and CDR2 YYREEE (reference sequence). This CDR3 is 14 amino acids long. The chain's CDR3 is CASSWRDTDNEQFF. The DNA of the CDR3 is TGTGCCAGCAGCTGGCGGGACACCGATAATGAGCAGTTCTTC.

This clonotype was detected ten times or more. The chain recombines TRBV11-3 with TRBJ2-1; unclear D gene. V lost 3 bases and J 10 bases, leaving 13 bases between the germline ends. The V gene's germline CDR1 is SGHNT and CDR2 YENEEA. CDR3 length equals 13 residues. CDR3 DNA: TGTGCCAGCAGCTTCGGTTTCTGGGCGGAGCAGTTCTTC. Translation gives CASSFGFWAEQFF.

The V call is TRBV12-3 or TRBV12-4, the J call TRBJ2-1; perhaps TRBD1 as D (6 bases). The CDR3 extends over 12 amino acids. Trimming took off 5 bases at V and 10 bases at J, with 12 bases between the two ends. In nucleotides, the CDR3 is TGTGCCAGCAGTGCTTCTAGGGGGGAGCAGTTCTTC. Amino acid sequence: CASSASRGEQFF.

This clonotype was observed at least ten times. The chain carries TRBV7-2 and TRBJ1-4; tentatively, D is TRBD1 (6 bases). V was cut by 5 bases and J by 4 bases, with 11 bases left in between. CDR1 is SGHTA, CDR2 FQGNSA, per germline. This CDR3 contains 14 residues. CDR3 protein: CASSRGHNNEKLFF. The DNA of the CDR3 is TGTGCCAGCAGCCGGGGACACAATAATGAAAAACTGTTTTTT.

There are a few counts of this clonotype. The chain combines TRBV27 with TRBJ2-7, with TRBD2 as a possible D gene (6 bases). Between the trimmed V and J ends, which lost 8 bases and 3 bases, there was a span of 17 bases. Germline CDR1 is MNHEY and CDR2 is SMNVEV (reference sequence). CDR3 length: 14 residues. This chain's CDR3 is CASVTFSGHYEQYF. DNA of the CDR3: TGTGCCAGCGTAACATTTAGCGGCCACTACGAGCAGTACTTC.

This clonotype was recorded a few times. The rearrangement links TRBV12-3 or TRBV12-4 to TRBJ2-6; D remains ambiguous. The CDR3 loop spans 19 amino acids. Trimming took 6 bases from V and 0 from J, leaving 21 bases between them. The CDR3 DNA follows: TGTGCCAGCAGCCCCTACGTCGGGCGCTCCTCCTCTGGGGCCAACGTCCTGACTTTC. Its translation is CASSPYVGRSSSGANVLTF.

In this sample, this clonotype turned up many times. This chain joins TRBV28 and TRBJ1-1; D is possibly TRBD1 (6 bases). Germline V gene data show CDR1 as MDHEN and CDR2 as SYDVKM. Trimming cost V 6 bases and J 1 base, with 9 bases left between them. The CDR3 is made up of 13 amino acids. CDR3 residues: CASRPTGNTEAFF. The CDR3, as DNA: TGTGCCAGCAGGCCGACAGGGAACACTGAAGCTTTCTTT.

The sample holds many counts of this clonotype. This chain links TRBV15 with TRBJ2-3, with D possibly matching TRBD1 (6 bases). The V end was cut by 3 bases, the J end by 2 bases, with 9 bases between. The CDR3 has 14 residues. Germline V gene data show CDR1 as LNHNV and CDR2 as YYDKDF (reference sequence). DNA of the CDR3: TGTGCCACCAGCAGTACAGGGATCACAGATACGCAGTATTTT. Amino acids: CATSSTGITDTQYF.

This clonotype has a handful of counts. The chain combines TRBV10-2 with TRBJ2-2; weak D call: TRBD1 (6 bases). Germline CDR1 and CDR2: WSHSY and SAAADI. This CDR3 contains 15 residues. V was cut by 5 bases and J by 1 base, with 11 bases left in between. The CDR3 region has the DNA TGCGCCAGCAGTCGTCACAGGGAGAACACCGGGGAGCTGTTTTTT. This sequence encodes CASSRHRENTGELFF.

The V call is TRBV19, the J call TRBJ2-2, with 10 bases lining up with TRBD1. This CDR3 has 15 amino acids. With V trimmed by 9 bases and J by 4 bases, 8 bases remained unmatched. Germline loops: CDR1 LNHDA, CDR2 SQIVND (reference sequence). The CDR3 coding sequence is TGTGCCAGCCATCCCGGGACAGGGGTCACCGGGGAGCTGTTTTTT. It encodes CASHPGTGVTGELFF.

The J gene is TRBJ2-1, the V gene TRBV6-2 or TRBV6-3, with 7 bases that match TRBD2. CDR3 length: 14 amino acids. J lost 4 bases, V lost 8 bases, and 8 bases had no gene match. The germline gives CDR1 MNHEY, CDR2 SVGEGT. DNA for the CDR3: TGTGCCAGCCGGGCTAGCGGAGTTTACAATGAGCAGTTCTTC. Its translation is CASRASGVYNEQFF.